This T cell receptor beta chain was recovered during a study of cytomegalovirus exposure and HLA in healthy donors. Germline CDR1 and CDR2: SGHVS and FQNEAQ. The CDR3 spans 15 residues. The ends lost 5 bases at V and 8 bases at J; junction bases unmatched: 7. The PCR made use of 60 Vbeta and 13 Jbeta primers. The protocol was immunoSEQ multiplex PCR, while the TCRdb copy is restricted to in-frame clones and leaves out a portion. The table shows around 64,000 clones, with about 77% occurring only once. This clone has just a few counts. The TCR comes from a man younger than 45 in good health and CMV-seropositive. Sequenced input: PBMCs. The gene calls are TRBV7-8 and TRBJ1-6; the match to TRBD1 covers 9 bases. CDR3 bases: TGTGCCAGCAGCCCGACACGGACAGGGGATTCACCCCTCCACTTT. Translation gives CASSPTRTGDSPLHF.